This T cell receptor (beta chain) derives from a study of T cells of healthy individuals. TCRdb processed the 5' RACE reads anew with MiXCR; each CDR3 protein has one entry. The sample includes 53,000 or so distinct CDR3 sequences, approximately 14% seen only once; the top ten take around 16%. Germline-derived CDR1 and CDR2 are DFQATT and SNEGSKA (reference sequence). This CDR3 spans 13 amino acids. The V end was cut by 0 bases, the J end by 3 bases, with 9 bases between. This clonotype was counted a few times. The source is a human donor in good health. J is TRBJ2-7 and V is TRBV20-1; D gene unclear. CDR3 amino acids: CSARDGVGYEQYF. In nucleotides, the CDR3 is TGCAGTGCTAGAGATGGAGTAGGCTACGAGCAGTACTTC.